These 32 T cell receptor beta chains were sequenced from one sample in a study of T cell responses to AZD1222 COVID-19 vaccine. Generated by immunoSEQ multiplex PCR, the TCRdb table keeps only in-frame clones and is missing some. There are roughly 85,000 clones in the sample; around 90% occur only once, and 4% to 5.5% lies in the top ten. The starting material was peripheral blood, obtained on day 0 of MenACWY control vaccination. The receptors derive from an adult in good health.

This clone appeared a few times. The chain couples TRBV15 to TRBJ1-5; D not certain. CDR1 and CDR2 (germline): LNHNV, YYDKDF (reference sequence). Trimming took off 6 bases at V and 0 bases at J, with 6 bases between the two ends. The CDR3 sequence is 13 residues long. CDR3 DNA sequence: TGTGCCACCAGTTGGGGTAGCAATCAGCCCCAGCATTTT. Its protein product is CATSWGSNQPQHF.

This sequence joins TRBV30 and TRBJ1-3; 7 nucleotides match TRBD1. The V gene end was trimmed by 2 bases and the J gene end by 5 bases; junction bases not matched to a gene: 6. The CDR3 runs 14 residues. Germline V gene data show CDR1 as GTSNPN and CDR2 as SVGIG (reference sequence). The CDR3 protein is CAWSTGQQRNTIYF. CDR3 nucleotide sequence: TGTGCCTGGAGTACGGGACAGCAAAGAAACACCATATATTTT.

The rearrangement uses TRBV19 and TRBJ1-1; D perhaps matches TRBD1 (5 bases). The CDR3 extends over 13 amino acids. CDR1 LNHDA and CDR2 SQIVND come from the germline V gene (reference sequence). Trimming pared 3 bases from V and 6 bases from J, leaving 11 bases between. CDR3 residues: CASSIGARAEAFF. The CDR3 DNA follows: TGTGCCAGTAGTATTGGGGCAAGGGCTGAAGCTTTCTTT.

This chain connects TRBV20-1 to TRBJ2-7; the D is unclear. The CDR3 spans 10 residues. Germline V gene sequence: CDR1 DFQATT, CDR2 SNEGSKA (reference sequence). V lost 4 bases and J lost 3, with 4 bases in between. This CDR3 reads CSAINYEQYF. Written as DNA, the CDR3 is TGCAGTGCTATAAACTACGAGCAGTACTTC.

The rearrangement links TRBV21-1 to TRBJ1-2; TRBD1 is the table's D call, not checked against the DNA. TRBV21-1 is classified as a pseudogene. This CDR3 is built from 15 residues. This chain's CDR3 is CASSSLTGGDYGYTF. The CDR3 DNA sequence: TGTGCCAGCAGCAGCCTGACAGGGGGCGACTATGGCTACACCTTC.

The V and J genes are TRBV3-1 (or the pseudogene TRBV3-2) and TRBJ2-5; 7 bases match TRBD1. The CDR3 is 18 residues long. The germline V gene has CDR1 LGHDT and CDR2 YNNKEL (reference sequence). Unmatched junction bases numbered 13, after V lost 3 bases and J lost 0 bases. DNA for the CDR3: TGTGCCAGCAGCCATCTAGGCAGGGCAGGGGGAAACCAAGAGACCCAGTACTTC. Encoded protein: CASSHLGRAGGNQETQYF.

The chain recombines TRBV7-2 with TRBJ2-7; 9 bases are a match to TRBD2. With V trimmed by 0 bases and J by 2 bases, 5 bases remained unmatched. The CDR3 consists of 16 residues. In germline, CDR1 is SGHTA, CDR2 FQGNSA. The CDR3 spells CASSLASSGGTYEQYF. The CDR3 DNA follows: TGTGCCAGCAGCTTAGCGTCCAGCGGGGGGACCTACGAGCAGTACTTC.

This chain uses TRBV19 with TRBJ2-5, with D unresolved. Per germline, CDR1 LNHDA and CDR2 SQIVND (reference sequence). Between the trimmed V and J ends, which lost 9 bases and 1 base, there was a span of 9 bases. The CDR3 totals 12 residues. The CDR3 spells CASGRIQETQYF. The CDR3 DNA reads TGTGCCAGCGGAAGAATCCAAGAGACCCAGTACTTC.

The chain combines TRBV5-1 with TRBJ2-5; TRBD2 aligns across 8 bases. CDR1 SGHRS and CDR2 YFSETQ come from the germline V gene. The J segment lost 3 bases and the V segment lost 3 bases, leaving 10 bases of the junction unmatched. The CDR3 length is 16 residues. The DNA for the CDR3 is TGCGCCAGCAGCTCCCTAGGGGCGGGGGGTAAAGAGACCCAGTACTTC. Translation gives CASSSLGAGGKETQYF.

This chain links TRBV19 with TRBJ2-2; TRBD2 aligns across 7 bases. Germline loops: CDR1 LNHDA, CDR2 SQIVND (reference sequence). The trim removed 9 bases at V and 4 bases at J, leaving 8 bases unmatched. The CDR3 totals 14 residues. CDR3 amino acids: CASLRGGATGELFF. The CDR3 bases are TGTGCCAGCCTGAGGGGAGGGGCCACCGGGGAGCTGTTTTTT.

The chain links TRBV4-3 to TRBJ1-5; TRBD1 is a possible D gene (5 bases). Deletions cut 0 bases from V and 7 bases from J, with 16 bases between. Germline CDR1 is LGHNA and CDR2 is YSLEER. This CDR3 is 16 amino acids long. The CDR3 nucleotides are TGCGCCAGCAGCCAAGATTTTAGGCAGGGTGAGCAGCCCCAGCATTTT. As protein: CASSQDFRQGEQPQHF.

The table lists this clone with a count of one. The chain is built from TRBV10-3 and TRBJ2-7; 7 nucleotides agree with TRBD1. Trimming removed 0 bases from V and 3 bases from J; junction bases left unmatched: 14. CDR1 is ENHRY and CDR2 is SYGVKD in the germline V gene. CDR3 length: 18 residues. This CDR3 is CAISESMARVTGSYEQYF. CDR3 DNA: TGTGCCATCAGTGAGTCGATGGCTCGGGTGACAGGGAGCTACGAGCAGTACTTC.

This clone was recorded a few times. The conserved final phenylalanine or tryptophan is absent from the CDR3, which likely points to a read error. Because the CDR3's place on the DNA is in doubt, the DNA is left out and the CDR3 is given as listed by TCRdb. CDR3 region: CASRRGTSGPTR. J is TRBJ2-7 and V is TRBV14; the listed D gene, TRBD2, was not tested against the DNA. From germline, CDR1 is SGHDN and CDR2 FVKESK. The CDR3 has 12 amino acids, counting both end residues.

The chain recombines TRBV18 with TRBJ1-3; no definite D call. The CDR3 spans 15 residues. V was cut by 3 bases and J by 1 base, with 10 bases left in between. CDR1 and CDR2 (germline): KGHSH, LQKENI. DNA of the CDR3: TGTGCCAGCTCACCCCGGGGAGGGTCTGGAAACACCATATATTTT. Its translation is CASSPRGGSGNTIYF.

The genes are TRBV12-5 and TRBJ2-5, with TRBD1 matching 8 bases. J was trimmed by 4 bases and V by 3 bases; bases with no gene match: 7. The CDR3 has 15 amino acids. From germline, CDR1 is LGHNT and CDR2 FRNRAP. The CDR3 nucleotides read TGTGCTAGTGGTTTTGCCCAGGGGGCGCCAGAGACCCAGTACTTC. As protein: CASGFAQGAPETQYF.

This chain uses TRBV11-3 with TRBJ2-3, with D possibly called TRBD1 or TRBD2 (6 bases each). Trimming took off 1 base at V and 7 bases at J, with 15 bases between the two ends. The CDR3 sequence is 15 residues long. Germline values: CDR1 SGHNT, CDR2 YENEEA. CDR3 nucleotides: TGTGCCAGCAGCTTAGGAGTGGGGGGCCTAAATACGCAGTATTTT. It encodes CASSLGVGGLNTQYF.

The chain couples TRBV4-1 to TRBJ1-5; D remains unclear. The CDR3 consists of 15 residues. V lost 3 bases and J 7 bases, leaving 16 bases between the germline ends. Germline lookup yields CDR1 MGHRA and CDR2 YSYEKL. Here the CDR3 reads CASSHSSGLGQPQHF. DNA for the CDR3: TGCGCCAGCAGCCACTCGTCGGGGTTGGGGCAGCCCCAGCATTTT.

V and J are TRBV13 and TRBJ1-1, with unresolved D. This CDR3 spans 16 amino acids. Germline CDR1 reads PRHDT; CDR2 reads FYEKMQ (reference sequence). Trimming removed 0 bases at V and 1 base at J, with 12 bases between. This CDR3 reads CASSLGRAAGNTEAFF. The CDR3 DNA is TGTGCCAGCAGCTTAGGAAGGGCAGCCGGGAACACTGAAGCTTTCTTT.

The V call is TRBV20-1, the J call TRBJ2-7; D call uncertain. The V gene's germline CDR1 is DFQATT and CDR2 SNEGSKA (reference sequence). The CDR3 totals 11 residues. Trimming stripped 8 bases from V and 5 bases from J, with 13 bases between. The CDR3 coding sequence is TGCAGTCCCCTAACGGGCGACGAGCAGTACTTC. Residues: CSPLTGDEQYF.

This clone was observed once. The chain links TRBV13 to TRBJ2-5; a possible D gene is TRBD2 (5 bases). Trimming left V 4 bases short and J 5 bases short, with 8 bases between. The length of the CDR3 is 12 residues. Germline lookup yields CDR1 PRHDT and CDR2 FYEKMQ (reference sequence). The DNA of the CDR3 is TGTGCCAGCAGCTCAACTAGTGAGACCCAGTACTTC. It translates to CASSSTSETQYF.

The chain joins TRBV4-1 to TRBJ1-2, with 9 nucleotides matching TRBD1. Looked up from germline, CDR1 is MGHRA and CDR2 is YSYEKL. This CDR3 comprises 16 residues. The V gene end was trimmed by 1 base and the J gene end by 3 bases; junction bases not matched to a gene: 6. The DNA for the CDR3 is TGCGCCAGCAGCCAAGGACCGGGACAGGGCTACTATGGCTACACCTTC. Translation gives CASSQGPGQGYYGYTF.

This sequence joins TRBV7-9 and TRBJ1-1; D ambiguous. Germline assignment: CDR1 SEHNR and CDR2 FQNEAQ (reference sequence). The CDR3 length is 15 residues. Trimming took 1 base from V and 0 from J, leaving 9 bases between them. This CDR3 is CASSLGGALNTEAFF. The CDR3 nucleotides read TGTGCCAGCAGCTTAGGGGGAGCCCTGAACACTGAAGCTTTCTTT.

The CDR3 here is CASSVGDEQYF. The CDR3 coding sequence is TGTGCCAGCAGCGTGGGCGACGAGCAGTACTTC. This chain links TRBV6-6 with TRBJ2-7; D not resolved. CDR1 is MNHNY, CDR2 SVGAGI, per germline (reference sequence). CDR3 length equals 11 residues. V dropped 6 bases and J dropped 5 bases, with 8 bases sitting between them.

The V call is TRBV5-4, the J call TRBJ1-4; 7 nucleotides line up with TRBD1. The V and J ends lost 0 bases and 4 bases, in that order; junction bases with no gene match: 3. Per germline, CDR1 SGHNT and CDR2 YYREEE (reference sequence). The CDR3 is 15 amino acids. Here the CDR3 reads CASSLEGQHNEKLFF. CDR3 nucleotide sequence: TGTGCCAGCAGCTTGGAGGGACAGCATAATGAAAAACTGTTTTTT.

The chain carries TRBV29-1 and TRBJ2-7; a weak D match, TRBD1 (6 bases). Germline V gene data show CDR1 as SQVTM and CDR2 as ANQGSEA. CDR3 size: 17 residues. V dropped 4 bases and J dropped 0 bases, with 22 bases sitting between them. This chain's CDR3 is CSVGGPLVGAPSYEQYF. DNA for the CDR3: TGCAGCGTTGGGGGTCCCCTCGTGGGGGCTCCCTCCTACGAGCAGTACTTC.

The V and J genes are TRBV12-3 or TRBV12-4 and TRBJ1-1; perhaps TRBD1 as D (5 bases). V gave up 8 bases and J gave up 3 bases, with 13 bases separating them. The CDR3 has 13 residues. The CDR3 sequence: CASSLGPDTEAFF. The DNA for the CDR3 is TGTGCCAGCTCCCTGGGGCCCGACACTGAAGCTTTCTTT.

The chain couples TRBV4-3 to TRBJ1-2, with D possibly TRBD1 on 6 matching bases. Trimming took off 0 bases at V and 5 bases at J, with 16 bases between the two ends. The germline V gene encodes CDR1 LGHNA and CDR2 YSLEER. This CDR3 region has 16 residues. The CDR3 loop is CASSQDAGAMRYGYTF. For the CDR3, the DNA is TGCGCCAGCAGCCAAGACGCGGGGGCTATGAGGTATGGCTACACCTTC.

This clone was recorded once. V and J are TRBV19 and TRBJ2-2; 7 bases are a match to TRBD2. The CDR3 covers 15 residues. V trimming: 5 bases; J trimming: 4 bases; junction bases outside the gene matches: 7. CDR1 and CDR2 from the germline V gene are LNHDA and SQIVND (reference sequence). The CDR3 nucleotides are TGTGCCAGTAGTTCTCCTAGCGGCAGCACCGGGGAGCTGTTTTTT. Protein: CASSSPSGSTGELFF.

This chain uses TRBV27 with TRBJ1-1, with TRBD1 matching 9 bases. Germline loops: CDR1 MNHEY, CDR2 SMNVEV (reference sequence). Trimming removed 4 bases from V and 4 bases from J; junction bases left unmatched: 7. This CDR3 comprises 15 residues. The CDR3 is CASSSGTGFFTEAFF. The CDR3 bases are TGTGCCAGCAGTTCAGGGACAGGGTTTTTCACTGAAGCTTTCTTT.

This chain uses TRBV5-6 with TRBJ2-5, with D perhaps TRBD2 (5 bases). The CDR3 loop spans 14 amino acids. CDR1 and CDR2 (germline): SGHDT, YYEEEE. V was clipped by 4 bases and J by 5 bases, with 15 bases between them. In DNA form, the CDR3 reads TGTGCCAGCAGCCTTAGGGCGGGTCATGAGACCCAGTACTTC. It is translated as CASSLRAGHETQYF.

This clone came up a few times. V is TRBV30 and J is TRBJ2-7; 7 bases map to TRBD1. The CDR3 spans 13 residues. Germline V gene lookup returns CDR1 GTSNPN and CDR2 SVGIG (reference sequence). The V segment lost 2 bases and the J segment 3 bases; nucleotides outside the gene matches: 4. The CDR3 DNA reads as TGTGCCTGGAGTCAGACAGGGAACTACGAGCAGTACTTC. This gives the protein CAWSQTGNYEQYF.

The chain couples TRBV15 to TRBJ2-1; no clear D. Germline lookup yields CDR1 LNHNV and CDR2 YYDKDF (reference sequence). Trimming left V 0 bases short and J 0 bases short, with 12 bases between. This CDR3 is built from 17 residues. In DNA, the CDR3 is TGTGCCACCAGCAGAGATCAATCTCCCAGCTCCTACAATGAGCAGTTCTTC. Residues: CATSRDQSPSSYNEQFF.